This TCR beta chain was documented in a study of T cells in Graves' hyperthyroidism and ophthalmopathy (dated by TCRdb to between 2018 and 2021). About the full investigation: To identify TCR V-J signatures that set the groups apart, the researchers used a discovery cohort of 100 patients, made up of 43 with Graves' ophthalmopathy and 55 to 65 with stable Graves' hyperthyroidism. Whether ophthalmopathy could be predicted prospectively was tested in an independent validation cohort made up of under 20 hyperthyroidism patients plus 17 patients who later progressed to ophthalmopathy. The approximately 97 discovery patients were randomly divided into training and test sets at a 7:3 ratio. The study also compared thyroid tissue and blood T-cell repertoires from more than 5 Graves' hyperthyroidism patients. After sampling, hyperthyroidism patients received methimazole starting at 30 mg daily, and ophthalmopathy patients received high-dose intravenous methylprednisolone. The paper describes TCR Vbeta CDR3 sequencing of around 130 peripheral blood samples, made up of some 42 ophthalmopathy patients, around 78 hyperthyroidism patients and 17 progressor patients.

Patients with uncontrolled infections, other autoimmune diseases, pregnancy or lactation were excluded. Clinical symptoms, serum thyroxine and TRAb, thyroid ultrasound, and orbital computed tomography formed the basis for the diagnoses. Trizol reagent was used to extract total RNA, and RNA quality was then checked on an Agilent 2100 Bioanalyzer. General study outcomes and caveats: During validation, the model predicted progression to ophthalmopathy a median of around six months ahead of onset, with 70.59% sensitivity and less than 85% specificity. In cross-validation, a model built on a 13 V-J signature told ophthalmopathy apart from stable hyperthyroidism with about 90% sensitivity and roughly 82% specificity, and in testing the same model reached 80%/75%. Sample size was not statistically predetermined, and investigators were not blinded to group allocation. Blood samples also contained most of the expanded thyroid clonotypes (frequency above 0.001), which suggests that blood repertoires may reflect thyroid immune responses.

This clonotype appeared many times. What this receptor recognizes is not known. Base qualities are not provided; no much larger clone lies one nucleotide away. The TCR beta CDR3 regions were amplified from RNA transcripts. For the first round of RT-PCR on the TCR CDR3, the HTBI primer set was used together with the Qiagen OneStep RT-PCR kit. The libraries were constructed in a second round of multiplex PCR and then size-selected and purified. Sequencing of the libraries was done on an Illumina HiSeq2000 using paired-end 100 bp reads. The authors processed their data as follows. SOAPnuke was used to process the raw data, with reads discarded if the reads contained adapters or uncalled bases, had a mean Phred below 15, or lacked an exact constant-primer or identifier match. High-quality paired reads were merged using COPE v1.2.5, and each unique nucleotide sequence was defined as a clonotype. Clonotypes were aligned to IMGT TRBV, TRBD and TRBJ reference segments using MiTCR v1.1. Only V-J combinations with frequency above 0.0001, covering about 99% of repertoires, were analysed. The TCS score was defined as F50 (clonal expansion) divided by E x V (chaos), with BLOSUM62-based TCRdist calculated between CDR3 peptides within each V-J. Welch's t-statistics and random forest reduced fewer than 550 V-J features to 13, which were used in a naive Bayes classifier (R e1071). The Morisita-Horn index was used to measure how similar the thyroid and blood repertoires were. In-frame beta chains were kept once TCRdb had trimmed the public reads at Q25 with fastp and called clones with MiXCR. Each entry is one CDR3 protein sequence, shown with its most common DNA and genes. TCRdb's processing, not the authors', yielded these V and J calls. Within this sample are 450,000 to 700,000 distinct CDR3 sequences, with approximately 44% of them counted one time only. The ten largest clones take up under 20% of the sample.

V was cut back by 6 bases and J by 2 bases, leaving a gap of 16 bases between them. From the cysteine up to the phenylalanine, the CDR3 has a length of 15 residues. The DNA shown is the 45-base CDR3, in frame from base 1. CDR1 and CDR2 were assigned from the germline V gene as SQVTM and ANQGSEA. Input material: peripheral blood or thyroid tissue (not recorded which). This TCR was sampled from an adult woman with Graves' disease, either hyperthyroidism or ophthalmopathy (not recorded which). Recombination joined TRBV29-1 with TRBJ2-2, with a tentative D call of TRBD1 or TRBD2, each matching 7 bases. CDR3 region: CSVPRGGFNTGELFF. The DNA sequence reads TGCAGCGTACCCAGGGGGGGCTTTAACACCGGGGAGCTGTTTTTT.